This T cell receptor beta chain was identified during a study of memory CD4+ T cells and cytomegalovirus serostatus. Overall study: Donors were healthy Belgian adults, 10 or so CMV seropositive and roughly 25 seronegative.

Single viable CD3+CD4+CD8-CD45RO+ cells were sorted as the memory CD4+ T cells. Donors' CMV status reflects serum IgG against pp150, pp28, p38, p52. Total CD4+ T cells were enriched by CD4 positive selection. Germline CDR1 is LNHDA and CDR2 is SQIVND (reference sequence). The V gene lost 5 bases and the J gene lost 6 bases, with 23 bases spanning the gap. The CDR3 is 16 amino acids. Produced via immunoSEQ multiplex PCR; TCRdb's table is partial and in-frame only. The profile shows some 44,000 clones, roughly three quarters of them singletons. The chain uses TRBV19 and TRBJ2-7; no firm D call. This TCR was sampled from an adult in good health and CMV-seronegative. Sequenced material: memory CD4+ T cells from blood. CDR3 sequence reads: CASSQAPVPQAGEQYF. The CDR3 DNA sequence: TGTGCCAGTAGTCAAGCCCCCGTGCCCCAGGCCGGCGAGCAGTACTTC.